These 12 T cell receptor beta chains were all obtained from the same sample, sequenced in a study of T-cell memory formation after mild COVID-19. TCRdb re-derived calls from the 5' RACE reads in MiXCR, one entry per CDR3 protein. The sample consists of about 440,000 distinct CDR3 sequences, roughly 20% of them appearing once. Input material: PBMCs or a T cell subset sorted from them (not recorded which). The source is an adult woman who had mild COVID-19 (a few samples of this study predate the infection). Cell type and time point are not known.

This clonotype has more than one count but fewer than ten. The genes are TRBV15 and TRBJ1-2, with D uncertain. Trimming removed 0 bases from V and 4 bases from J, with 12 bases in between. Germline V gives CDR1 LNHNV, CDR2 YYDKDF (reference sequence). The CDR3 sequence is 15 residues long. CDR3 DNA: TGTGCCACCAGCAGAGATCAGCCGGGCTTCTATGGCTACACCTTC. Amino acid sequence: CATSRDQPGFYGYTF. Complete variable domain (other parts from reference TRBV15 and TRBJ1-2): DAMVIQNPRYQVTQFGKPVTLSCSQTLNHNVMYWYQQKSSQAPKLLFHYYDKDFNNEADTPDNFQSRRPNTSFCFLDIRSPGLGDTAMYLCATSRDQPGFYGYTFGSGTRLTVV.

This rearrangement joins TRBV24-1 to TRBJ2-7; D remains unclear. Trimming shortened V by 3 bases and J by 1 base, and 12 bases separated the two germline ends. Looked up from germline, CDR1 is KGHDR and CDR2 is SFDVKD. The CDR3 is 15 amino acids. CDR3 DNA: TGTGCCACCAGTGATAGTCAGGCGTCTTCCTACGAGCAGTACTTC. Translated, it gives CATSDSQASSYEQYF.

This clonotype came up a few times. The V gene is TRBV27, the J gene TRBJ2-3, with 7 bases matching TRBD1. The CDR3 consists of 15 residues. V lost 8 bases to trimming and J lost 1 base; unmatched junction nucleotides: 9. Germline V lookup: CDR1 MNHEY, CDR2 SMNVEV (reference sequence). CDR3 loop: CASLSIGQGTDTQYF. The DNA for the CDR3 is TGTGCCAGCCTATCCATCGGACAGGGCACAGATACGCAGTATTTT.

This clonotype has more than one count but fewer than ten. The V and J genes are TRBV6-5 and TRBJ2-3; D possibly uses TRBD1 or TRBD2 (5 bases each). The CDR3 contains 16 residues. Trimming removed 7 bases at V and 6 bases at J, with 23 bases between. Germline lookup yields CDR1 MNHEY and CDR2 SVGAGI. CDR3 sequence reads: CASNSQGRAPYDTQYF. CDR3 nucleotides: TGTGCCAGCAACTCCCAGGGACGAGCACCCTACGATACGCAGTATTTT.

This clonotype was detected many times. The V and J genes are TRBV12-3 or TRBV12-4 and TRBJ2-3; TRBD2 might be the D (6 bases). The CDR3 has 15 amino acids. With 5 bases removed from V and 1 base from J, the gap between germline ends came to 13 bases. CDR3 loop: CASSAPQRGTDTQYF. In DNA form, the CDR3 reads TGTGCCAGCAGTGCCCCCCAGCGGGGCACAGATACGCAGTATTTT.

The chain joins TRBV7-8 to TRBJ2-7, with 9 bases lining up with TRBD2. Germline V gene lookup returns CDR1 SGHVS and CDR2 FQNEAQ. This CDR3 spans 15 amino acids. The ends lost 3 bases at V and 3 bases at J; junction bases unmatched: 6. Here the CDR3 reads CASSFRLADGYEQYF. The CDR3 DNA sequence: TGTGCCAGCAGCTTTAGACTAGCGGATGGCTACGAGCAGTACTTC.

There are a few counts of this clonotype. This chain links TRBV6-1 with TRBJ2-1; the D gene is possibly TRBD2 (5 bases). Per germline, CDR1 MNHNS and CDR2 SASEGT. The CDR3 has 14 amino acids. V gave up 6 bases and J gave up 13 bases, with 22 bases separating them. As DNA, the CDR3 is TGTGCCAGCAGCGCCGGACTGGCCCCGTCGGGCCAGTTCTTC. This translates into CASSAGLAPSGQFF.

The V and J genes are TRBV20-1 and TRBJ1-1; D not certain. Germline V gene data show CDR1 as DFQATT and CDR2 as SNEGSKA (reference sequence). Trimming removed 5 bases at V and 1 base at J, with 8 bases between. CDR3 size: 12 residues. The CDR3 is CSAFAGNTEAFF. In DNA form, the CDR3 reads TGCAGTGCTTTCGCAGGGAACACTGAAGCTTTCTTT.

The gene calls are TRBV15 and TRBJ1-1; 10 bases align to TRBD1. This CDR3 has 14 residues. CDR1 LNHNV and CDR2 YYDKDF come from the germline V gene (reference sequence). V shed 5 bases and J 3 bases; nucleotides not matched to a gene: 3. This chain's CDR3 is CATSGDRGYTEAFF. DNA for the CDR3: TGTGCCACCAGCGGGGACAGGGGCTACACTGAAGCTTTCTTT.

This clonotype showed up just a few times. This chain links TRBV24-1 with TRBJ2-3, with 8 nucleotides matching TRBD1. V was pared by 4 bases and J by 4 bases, with 9 bases of the junction left unmatched. The CDR3 extends over 16 amino acids. Germline assignment: CDR1 KGHDR and CDR2 SFDVKD. CDR3 protein: CATSDLDRAGADTQYF. CDR3 DNA sequence: TGTGCCACCAGTGACCTGGACAGGGCCGGCGCAGATACGCAGTATTTT.

About this clonotype: Because the CDR3 is missing its conserved closing phenylalanine or tryptophan, this is likely a read error. No DNA is shown, since the ends of the CDR3 on it are uncertain; the CDR3 is the one TCRdb lists. The chain recombines TRBV7-2 with TRBJ1-2; TRBD1 was called by the table and not checked on the DNA. The germline V gene has CDR1 SGHTA and CDR2 FQGNSA. The CDR3 is 12 residues long, ends included. This CDR3 is CASSLVQGHPFL.

The chain links TRBV7-9 to TRBJ1-2; D remains unclear. CDR3 length: 12 residues. V was trimmed by 4 bases and J by 3 bases, leaving 6 bases between them. Germline values: CDR1 SEHNR, CDR2 FQNEAQ (reference sequence). The CDR3 coding sequence is TGTGCCAGCAGCTCCAGTCACTATGGCTACACCTTC. Translating it yields CASSSSHYGYTF.